These 21 T cell receptor beta chains were all obtained from the same sample, sequenced in a study of cytotoxic CD8 clonotypes in ibrutinib-treated CLL. Using immunoSEQ multiplex PCR, the repertoire was profiled, and TCRdb retains in-frame clones only, with some absent. The sample lists fewer than 150,000 clones, around 84% occurring once. Here the sequenced sample was PBMCs, taken after 24 months of ibrutinib treatment. These receptors originate from a human donor with chronic lymphocytic leukemia.

The chain links TRBV19 to TRBJ1-1; tentatively, D is TRBD1 (6 bases). CDR3 length: 16 amino acids. V was cut by 9 bases and J by 3 bases, with 23 bases left in between. Germline values: CDR1 LNHDA, CDR2 SQIVND (reference sequence). The DNA for the CDR3 is TGTGCCAGCCACCTGCGCGGGGGCAGTTCGTACACTGAAGCTTTCTTT. Its protein is CASHLRGGSSYTEAFF.

About this clone itself: This specimen includes other DNA sequences encoding the same CDR3. This rearrangement joins TRBV7-2 to TRBJ2-1; TRBD1 agrees at 7 bases. The CDR3 runs to 14 residues. The V gene's germline CDR1 is SGHTA and CDR2 FQGNSA. Unmatched junction bases numbered 1, after V lost 3 bases and J lost 2 bases. CDR3 sequence reads: CASSFGTAYNEQFF. CDR3 in DNA: TGTGCCAGCAGCTTCGGGACAGCCTACAATGAGCAGTTCTTC.

The chain links TRBV10-3 to TRBJ2-5; 7 nucleotides agree with TRBD1. Trimming at V came to 4 bases and at J to 2 bases, leaving 4 bases not matched to a gene. The CDR3 has 14 amino acids. Germline V gene data show CDR1 as ENHRY and CDR2 as SYGVKD. This CDR3 reads CAISAGTVQETQYF. In DNA form, the CDR3 reads TGTGCCATCAGTGCAGGGACAGTGCAAGAGACCCAGTACTTC.

The V gene is TRBV9, the J gene TRBJ1-2; 10 nucleotides match TRBD1. Losses at the gene ends were 0 bases for V and 4 bases for J; bases not matched to a gene: 6. This CDR3 is built from 16 residues. CDR1 is SGDLS, CDR2 YYNGEE, per germline. CDR3 in DNA: TGTGCCAGCAGCGTAGGGGGGACAGGGGTTTCCTATGGCTACACCTTC. It specifies CASSVGGTGVSYGYTF.

The chain is built from TRBV27 and TRBJ2-7; no clear D. Germline CDR1 MNHEY, CDR2 SMNVEV (reference sequence). This CDR3 comprises 13 residues. Trimming removed 2 bases from V and 4 bases from J, with 9 bases in between. CDR3 in amino acids: CASSLGHPYEQYF. The CDR3 nucleotides read TGTGCCAGCAGTTTAGGGCATCCGTACGAGCAGTACTTC.

This clone was picked up a small number of times. The chain has TRBV6-5 and TRBJ1-5; no clear D gene. Germline V CDR1 and CDR2: MNHEY, SVGAGI. The CDR3 has 12 amino acids. The germline V and J ends were trimmed by 5 bases and 8 bases, with 10 bases remaining between them. The CDR3 DNA sequence: TGTGCCAGCAGTCCCCTCGGGGAGCCCCAGCATTTT. Its protein is CASSPLGEPQHF.

The rearrangement links TRBV5-4 to TRBJ2-5, with 12 bases aligning to TRBD2. The CDR3 spans 17 residues. J lost 2 bases, V lost 4 bases, and 9 bases had no gene match. Germline loops: CDR1 SGHNT, CDR2 YYREEE (reference sequence). This CDR3 is CASSPAASGGGQETQYF. For the CDR3, the DNA is TGTGCCAGCAGCCCGGCGGCTAGCGGGGGGGGACAAGAGACCCAGTACTTC.

The rearrangement uses TRBV10-3 and TRBJ1-5; D not resolved. Per the germline V gene, CDR1 is ENHRY and CDR2 is SYGVKD. This CDR3 region has 13 residues. V was cut by 6 bases and J by 6 bases, with 12 bases left in between. CDR3 sequence (DNA): TGTGCCATCAGGAGGGATGGCGGTCAGCCCCAGCATTTT. Residues: CAIRRDGGQPQHF.

This clone showed up just a few times. This sequence joins TRBV6-1 and TRBJ2-1; the match to TRBD1 covers 7 bases. Germline assignment: CDR1 MNHNS and CDR2 SASEGT. V trimming: 0 bases; J trimming: 6 bases; junction bases outside the gene matches: 2. This CDR3 spans 14 amino acids. Here the CDR3 DNA reads TGTGCCAGCAGTGAAGCTAGGGGGCCCAATGAGCAGTTCTTC. Protein: CASSEARGPNEQFF.

The rearrangement links TRBV2 to TRBJ1-5; D is ambiguous. Germline-derived CDR1 and CDR2 are SNHLY and FYNNEI. Trimming took off 5 bases at V and 2 bases at J, with 10 bases between the two ends. The CDR3 has 14 residues. The CDR3 here is CASSLSGGNQPQHF. DNA of the CDR3: TGTGCCAGCAGTCTCTCGGGCGGCAATCAGCCCCAGCATTTT.

This clone showed up just once. J is TRBJ2-5 and V is TRBV5-4; 9 nucleotides align to TRBD2. V was clipped by 4 bases and J by 3 bases; unmatched bases: 7. The CDR3 consists of 15 residues. The germline V gene has CDR1 SGHNT and CDR2 YYREEE (reference sequence). For the CDR3, the DNA is TGTGCCAGCAGCCCAGGGCCTAGCGGGGAAGAGACCCAGTACTTC. Its protein product is CASSPGPSGEETQYF.

V is TRBV18 and J is TRBJ2-5; TRBD1 might be the D (5 bases). Per the germline V gene, CDR1 is KGHSH and CDR2 is LQKENI. The CDR3 consists of 14 residues. V was pared by 3 bases and J by 5 bases, with 13 bases between. This chain's CDR3 is CASSPSRVDETQYF. The CDR3, as DNA: TGTGCCAGCTCACCGTCCAGGGTTGACGAGACCCAGTACTTC.

V usage is TRBV30 and J usage is TRBJ1-1, with no clear D. The V and J ends lost 0 bases and 4 bases respectively, with 12 bases between them. CDR1 and CDR2 from the germline V gene are GTSNPN and SVGIG (reference sequence). CDR3 length: 14 amino acids. This chain's CDR3 is CAWSVRAGVTEAFF. CDR3 DNA sequence: TGTGCCTGGAGTGTACGTGCCGGGGTCACTGAAGCTTTCTTT.

The V call is TRBV9, the J call TRBJ1-3; D possibly corresponds to TRBD1 (6 bases). V lost 4 bases to trimming and J lost 0 bases, with 14 bases between them. Germline loops: CDR1 SGDLS, CDR2 YYNGEE. The CDR3 totals 16 residues. The CDR3 is CASSPSRGYSGNTIYF. The CDR3 DNA is TGTGCCAGCAGCCCGAGCAGGGGCTACTCTGGAAACACCATATATTTT.

This clone showed up just once. This chain links TRBV11-3 with TRBJ2-4, with 9 bases matching TRBD1. After removal of 5 bases from V and 7 bases from J, the junction contained 3 bases not matched to a gene. Looked up from germline, CDR1 is SGHNT and CDR2 is YENEEA. This CDR3 comprises 13 residues. The CDR3 DNA reads TGTGCCAGCAGCCCGACAGGGGGGAACATTCAGTACTTC. Its translation: CASSPTGGNIQYF.

DNA of the CDR3: TGTGCCTGGAGTCAAAGGGGCTCCGGAAACACCATATATTTT. Its translation is CAWSQRGSGNTIYF. This sequence joins TRBV30 and TRBJ1-3; TRBD1 might be the D (5 bases). V lost 2 bases and J lost 4, with 12 bases in between. The CDR3 sequence is 14 residues long. Germline CDR1 reads GTSNPN; CDR2 reads SVGIG (reference sequence).

The V and J genes are TRBV7-2 and TRBJ1-2, with a weak D call TRBD1 (6 bases). The CDR3 has 15 residues. Germline V CDR1 and CDR2: SGHTA, FQGNSA. V was clipped by 3 bases and J by 6 bases, with 17 bases between them. The CDR3 spells CASSLRPGTSDGYTF. The CDR3 nucleotides are TGTGCCAGCAGCTTGAGACCAGGGACATCGGATGGCTACACCTTC.

The chain links TRBV5-1 to TRBJ2-2; D possibly matches TRBD1 or TRBD2 (5 bases each). The CDR3 extends over 16 amino acids. Germline V CDR1 and CDR2: SGHRS, YFSETQ. Trimming stripped 4 bases from V and 1 base from J, with 14 bases between. CDR3 nucleotides: TGCGCCAGCAGCCCGGGGCGTCAGTGGAACACCGGGGAGCTGTTTTTT. Translating gives CASSPGRQWNTGELFF.

The chain combines TRBV18 with TRBJ1-1; 9 nucleotides align to TRBD1. The V and J ends lost 3 bases and 5 bases, in that order; junction bases with no gene match: 4. Germline-derived CDR1 and CDR2 are KGHSH and LQKENI. The CDR3 is made up of 14 amino acids. The CDR3 bases are TGTGCCAGCTCACCCGGGACAGGGTGGACTGAAGCTTTCTTT. It translates to CASSPGTGWTEAFF.

The chain employs TRBV6-5 and TRBJ2-1; D may be TRBD2 (5 bases). The CDR3 is made up of 12 amino acids. CDR1 and CDR2 from the germline V gene are MNHEY and SVGAGI. V was pared by 6 bases and J by 8 bases, with 11 bases between. CDR3 coding DNA: TGTGCCAGCAGAGAGACGGGGTATGAGCAGTTCTTC. It codes for CASRETGYEQFF.

This clone was seen only a few times. The junction and the germline gene differ at one end; a read error may be behind it. The chain recombines TRBV7-6 with TRBJ1-4; D is uncertain. CDR1 is SGHVS and CDR2 is FNYEAQ in the germline V gene. The CDR3 spans 14 residues. In DNA, the CDR3 is TGTGCCAGCAGATTAGGGCAGGATAATGAAAAACTGTTTTTT. As protein: CASRLGQDNEKLFF.